The entry that follows covers one T cell receptor beta chain sequence. Unmatched junction bases numbered 9, after V lost 4 bases and J lost 4 bases. Germline assignment: CDR1 MNHNS and CDR2 SASEGT. The CDR3 covers 16 residues. Profiled with immunoSEQ multiplex PCR; TCRdb holds only in-frame clones, not every one. The table has tens of thousands of clones, about 88% seen once. The entry originates in a study of OX40 agonist ivuxolimab in advanced cancers. This receptor was taken from an adult with an advanced solid tumor such as melanoma, head and neck, liver or kidney cancer. The input for sequencing was CD4+ or CD8+ T cells sorted from blood, taken in a trial of the OX40 agonist ivuxolimab. The chain is built from TRBV6-1 and TRBJ2-1; TRBD1 aligns across 8 bases. This chain's CDR3 is CASSGGQGSSYNEQFF. The CDR3 nucleotides read TGTGCCAGCAGTGGTGGACAGGGTTCTTCTTACAATGAGCAGTTCTTC.